The clone carrying this T cell receptor (beta chain) occurred many times. The antigen is not known. The sample originates from a study of CD8 T cells in ankylosing spondylitis. Study findings and constraints: A TCR beta motif made of 7 to 9 highly homologous variants seemed typical of ankylosing spondylitis blood.

TCRdb processed the 5' RACE reads anew with MiXCR; each CDR3 protein has one entry. Here the sample spans roughly 440,000 distinct CDR3 sequences, roughly 17% being singletons. The CDR3 loop spans 15 amino acids. The J segment lost 4 bases and the V segment lost 5 bases, leaving 9 bases of the junction unmatched. Sequencing was performed on blood, either unsorted or a sorted T cell fraction (not recorded which). This receptor was obtained from a male donor with ankylosing spondylitis. The rearrangement links TRBV12-3 or TRBV12-4 to TRBJ2-7; 9 bases agree with TRBD2. The CDR3 region is CASSPGSGRSYEQYF. In nucleotides, the CDR3 is TGTGCCAGCAGTCCGGGCAGCGGGAGGTCTTACGAGCAGTACTTC.